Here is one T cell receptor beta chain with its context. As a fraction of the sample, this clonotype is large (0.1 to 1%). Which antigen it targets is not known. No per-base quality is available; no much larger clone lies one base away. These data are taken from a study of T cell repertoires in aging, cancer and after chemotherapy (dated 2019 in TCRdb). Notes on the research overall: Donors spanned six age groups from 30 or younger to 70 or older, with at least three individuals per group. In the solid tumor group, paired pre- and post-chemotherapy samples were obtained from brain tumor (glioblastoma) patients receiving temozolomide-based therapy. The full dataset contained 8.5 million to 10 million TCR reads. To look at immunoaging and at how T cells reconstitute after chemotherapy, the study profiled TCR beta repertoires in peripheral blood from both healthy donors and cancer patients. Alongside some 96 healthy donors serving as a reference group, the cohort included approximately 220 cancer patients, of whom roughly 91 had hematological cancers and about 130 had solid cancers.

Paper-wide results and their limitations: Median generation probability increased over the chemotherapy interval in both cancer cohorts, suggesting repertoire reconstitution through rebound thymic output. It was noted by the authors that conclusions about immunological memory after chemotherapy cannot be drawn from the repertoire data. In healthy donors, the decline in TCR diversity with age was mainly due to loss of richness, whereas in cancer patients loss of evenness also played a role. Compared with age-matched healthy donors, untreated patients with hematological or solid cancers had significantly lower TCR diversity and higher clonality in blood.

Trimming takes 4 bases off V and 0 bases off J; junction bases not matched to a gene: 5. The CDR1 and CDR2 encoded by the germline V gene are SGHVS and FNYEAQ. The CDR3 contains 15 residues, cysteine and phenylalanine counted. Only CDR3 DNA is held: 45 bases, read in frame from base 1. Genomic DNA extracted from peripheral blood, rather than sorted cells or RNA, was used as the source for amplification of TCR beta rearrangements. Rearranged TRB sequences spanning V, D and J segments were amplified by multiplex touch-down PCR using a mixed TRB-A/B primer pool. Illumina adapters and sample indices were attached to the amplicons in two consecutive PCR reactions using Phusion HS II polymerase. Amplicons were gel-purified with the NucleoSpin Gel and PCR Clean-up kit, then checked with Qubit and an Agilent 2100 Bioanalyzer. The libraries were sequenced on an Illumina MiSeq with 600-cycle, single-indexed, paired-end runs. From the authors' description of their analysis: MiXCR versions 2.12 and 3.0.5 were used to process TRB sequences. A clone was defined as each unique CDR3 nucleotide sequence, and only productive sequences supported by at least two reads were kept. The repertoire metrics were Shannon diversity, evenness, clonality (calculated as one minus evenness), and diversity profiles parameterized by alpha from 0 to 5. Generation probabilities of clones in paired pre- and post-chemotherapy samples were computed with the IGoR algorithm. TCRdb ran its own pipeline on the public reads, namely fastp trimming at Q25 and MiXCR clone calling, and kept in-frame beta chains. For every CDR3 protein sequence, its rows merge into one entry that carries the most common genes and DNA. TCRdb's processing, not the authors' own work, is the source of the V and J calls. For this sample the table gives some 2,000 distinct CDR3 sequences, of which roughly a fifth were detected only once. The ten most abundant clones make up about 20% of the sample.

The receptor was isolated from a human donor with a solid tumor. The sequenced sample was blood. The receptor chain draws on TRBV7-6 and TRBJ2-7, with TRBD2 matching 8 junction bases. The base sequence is TGTGCCAGCAGCTCCCGACTAGCGTCCTCCTACGAGCAGTACTTC. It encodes CASSSRLASSYEQYF.